These 8 T cell receptor beta chains were all obtained from the same sample, sequenced in a study of blood T cell repertoires in COVID-19. Profiling relied on immunoSEQ multiplex PCR, and the TCRdb table lists in-frame clones only, not all of them. Here the sample spans some 320,000 clones, 90% being singletons. Specimen: PBMCs or T cells enriched from blood (not recorded which). The receptors here all came from a man aged 55 to 70 who had recovered from COVID-19.

The V and J genes are TRBV19 and TRBJ1-1; D perhaps matches TRBD1 (5 bases). The CDR3 loop spans 13 amino acids. Trimming removed 3 bases at V and 1 base at J, with 6 bases between. The germline CDR1 and CDR2 sequences are LNHDA and SQIVND (reference sequence). The CDR3, as DNA: TGTGCCAGTAGTATGACAGCGAACACTGAAGCTTTCTTT. This translates into CASSMTANTEAFF.

This chain connects TRBV18 to TRBJ1-3, with D maybe TRBD1 (5 bases). The CDR3 contains 15 residues. The V and J ends lost 3 bases and 2 bases respectively, with 11 bases between them. Germline V CDR1 and CDR2: KGHSH, LQKENI. The CDR3 here is CASSPGTNPGNTIYF. CDR3 bases: TGTGCCAGCTCACCGGGGACTAACCCTGGAAACACCATATATTTT.

This clone showed up just a few times. As DNA, the CDR3 is TGTGCCAGCAGTCGGACAGATTCACCCCTCCACTTT. It specifies CASSRTDSPLHF. The genes are TRBV12-3 or TRBV12-4 and TRBJ1-6; weak D call: TRBD1 (6 bases). The CDR3 runs to 12 residues. V was shortened by 5 bases and J by 8 bases, with 7 bases between the two germline ends.

The gene calls are TRBV5-1 and TRBJ2-5, with a tentative D call TRBD1 (6 bases). The CDR3 runs to 15 residues. V gave up 4 bases and J gave up 3 bases, with 16 bases separating them. Germline loops: CDR1 SGHRS, CDR2 YFSETQ. Here the CDR3 reads CASSPGHQSEETQYF. DNA of the CDR3: TGCGCCAGCAGCCCGGGACACCAAAGCGAAGAGACCCAGTACTTC.

This clone was seen only once. The chain has TRBV5-1 and TRBJ1-6, with D possibly matching TRBD1 (5 bases). Germline V CDR1 and CDR2: SGHRS, YFSETQ. V shed 0 bases and J shed 4 bases, with 8 bases lying between them. This CDR3 comprises 15 residues. The CDR3 region is CASSLEGSYNSPLHF. The CDR3 nucleotides read TGCGCCAGCAGCTTGGAGGGGTCTTATAATTCACCCCTCCACTTT.

The chain recombines TRBV5-1 with TRBJ1-4; possibly TRBD1 for D (6 bases). The CDR3 runs 15 residues. The germline V and J ends were trimmed by 5 bases and 2 bases, with 13 bases remaining between them. Germline CDR1 and CDR2: SGHRS and YFSETQ. The CDR3 is CASREGTITNEKLFF. In nucleotides, the CDR3 is TGCGCCAGCAGAGAGGGGACAATTACTAATGAAAAACTGTTTTTT.

The chain has TRBV5-4 and TRBJ2-1, with TRBD1 identical over 11 bases. Per germline, CDR1 SGHNT and CDR2 YYREEE (reference sequence). Germline trimming cut 3 bases from V and 2 bases from J; bases unmatched to any gene: 4. This CDR3 has 16 amino acids. The CDR3 DNA is TGTGCCAGCAGCTCCACGGACAGGGGGCCCTACAATGAGCAGTTCTTC. This gives the protein CASSSTDRGPYNEQFF.

This clone was counted once. The chain recombines TRBV3-1 (or the pseudogene TRBV3-2) with TRBJ1-1; 8 nucleotides align to TRBD1. With V trimmed by 5 bases and J by 8 bases, 10 bases remained unmatched. The CDR3 is 14 residues long. The germline gives CDR1 LGHDT, CDR2 YNNKEL (reference sequence). The CDR3 bases are TGTGCCAGCAGCTCCTCCACAGGGGGGGGAGAAGCTTTCTTT. The encoded protein is CASSSSTGGGEAFF.